This record looks at one TCR beta chain sequence and its context. Its specificity is not known. This entry comes from a study of Ad26.COV2.S vaccination and SARS-CoV-2 variants. Findings and caveats of the study: The placebo group had lower spike-specific TCR breadth than the vaccine recipients did.

Profiled with immunoSEQ multiplex PCR; TCRdb holds only in-frame clones, not every one. The table includes some 480,000 clones, approximately 88% detected once. Documented treatment: about 20 received Ad26.COV2.S at low or high dose, single or two shots; 5 received placebo; per-sample allocation not given. Samples analyzed were those drawn on day 63 after the first vaccine or placebo injection. The material was peripheral blood, obtained in a trial of Ad26.COV2.S vaccine versus placebo. The clonotype originates from a person aged 18 to 65 who received the Ad26.COV2.S COVID-19 vaccine or a placebo.

The CDR3 spells CASSHPGGTEAFF. As DNA, the CDR3 is TGTGCCAGCAGCCATCCCGGCGGCACTGAAGCTTTCTTT. The J gene is TRBJ1-1, the V gene TRBV14; D uncertain. V lost 3 bases, J lost 4 bases, and 9 bases lay in between. This CDR3 spans 13 amino acids. The germline CDR1 and CDR2 sequences are SGHDN and FVKESK.